The present T cell receptor beta chain was sequenced within a study of T cells in Graves' hyperthyroidism and ophthalmopathy. Whole-study context: At the time of initial diagnosis and before any treatment, peripheral blood was collected. Study-level points and caveats: Clonotypes that were expanded in thyroid above 0.001 mostly appeared in blood too. Ophthalmopathy cases were set apart from stable hyperthyroidism by a 13 V-J model.

The count of this clonotype is one. Antigen specificity is unknown. Germline and junction disagree at one end, which may indicate a read error. TCR beta CDR3 regions were amplified from RNA. With the HTBI primer set, the TCR CDR3 went through a first round of RT-PCR. TCRdb processed the multiplex PCR reads anew with MiXCR; each CDR3 protein has one entry. Here the sample spans about 640,000 distinct CDR3 sequences, roughly 20% being singletons. Clinical symptoms, serum thyroxine and TRAb, thyroid ultrasound and orbital computed tomography together formed the diagnostic basis. Germline V CDR1 and CDR2: SEHNR, FQNEAQ (reference sequence). The CDR3 spans 15 residues.

The receptor was derived from a man younger than 45 with Graves' ophthalmopathy. The genes are TRBV7-9 and TRBJ1-5; TRBD1 matches 12 bases. The material sequenced was blood. The CDR3 is CAGSAGQGAFQPQHF. CDR3 in DNA: TGTGCCGGCAGCGCGGGACAGGGGGCGTTTCAGCCCCAGCATTTT.